One T cell receptor (beta chain) is described in this entry. The sample belongs to a study of blood T cell repertoires in COVID-19. Per germline, CDR1 MGHDK and CDR2 SYGVNS. The CDR3 sequence is 13 residues long. V was pared by 8 bases and J by 1 base, with 11 bases between. The data were produced by immunoSEQ multiplex PCR, yet TCRdb's version contains in-frame clones alone and is incomplete. The sample includes 65,000 or so clones, almost 85% of them seen just once. Sample: peripheral blood. The TCR sequence derives from a man in his 60s with acute or convalescent COVID-19. The chain combines TRBV25-1 with TRBJ1-1; D not certain. CDR3 amino acids: CASSPGRNTEAFF. For the CDR3, the DNA is TGTGCCAGCTCCCCTGGGAGGAACACTGAAGCTTTCTTT.